The 18 T cell receptor beta chains presented below share a single source sample, sequenced in a study of T cells after yellow fever vaccination. One entry per CDR3 protein results from TCRdb running MiXCR on the 5' RACE reads. The sample includes a few hundred thousand distinct CDR3 sequences, roughly 5% of them seen just once. The material was CD4+ T cells sorted from PBMCs, obtained on the day of the yellow fever booster vaccination. These receptors originate from a man younger than 35 who received the YFV17D yellow fever vaccine.

This rearrangement joins TRBV24-1 to TRBJ2-5; TRBD1 agrees at 10 bases. The V gene's germline CDR1 is KGHDR and CDR2 SFDVKD. This CDR3 has 15 amino acids. Trimming removed 4 bases from V and 4 bases from J; junction bases left unmatched: 5. CDR3 region: CATSDPRTGGETQYF. The CDR3 DNA reads TGTGCCACCAGTGACCCCCGGACAGGGGGAGAGACCCAGTACTTC.

This clonotype was detected many times. The CDR3: CASSEGPGELFF. Written as DNA, the CDR3 is TGTGCCAGCAGCGAGGGCCCCGGGGAGCTGTTTTTT. The gene calls are TRBV28 and TRBJ2-2; possible D gene TRBD2, 5 bases. Trimming pared 6 bases from V and 6 bases from J, leaving 8 bases between. CDR3 size: 12 residues. Germline assignment: CDR1 MDHEN and CDR2 SYDVKM.

The chain is built from TRBV5-1 and TRBJ2-5; no definite D call. Germline V lookup: CDR1 SGHRS, CDR2 YFSETQ. There are 16 residues in the CDR3. V shed 2 bases and J shed 5 bases, with 19 bases lying between them. The CDR3 protein is CASSFGLQENEETQYF. The CDR3, as DNA: TGCGCCAGCAGCTTTGGCCTTCAAGAAAATGAGGAGACCCAGTACTTC.

This clonotype was counted ten times or more. The V gene is TRBV20-1, the J gene TRBJ2-6, with unresolved D. Germline CDR1 is DFQATT and CDR2 is SNEGSKA (reference sequence). Trimming stripped 4 bases from V and 1 base from J, with 5 bases between. The CDR3 totals 13 residues. The CDR3 region is CSATQSGANVLTF. CDR3 nucleotides: TGCAGTGCTACTCAATCTGGGGCCAACGTCCTGACTTTC.

This clonotype was picked up a small number of times. The rearrangement uses TRBV10-1 and TRBJ1-6; D gene ambiguous. Germline V gives CDR1 WNHNN, CDR2 SYGVQD (reference sequence). The CDR3 sequence is 13 residues long. The ends were cut back, 5 bases at V and 9 bases at J, with 11 bases in the middle. The CDR3 DNA sequence: TGCGCCAGCAGTAGGAGTTGGGGTTCACCCCTCCACTTT. Encoded protein: CASSRSWGSPLHF.

This clonotype has ten or more counts. V usage is TRBV4-3 and J usage is TRBJ1-2; TRBD1 agrees at 7 bases. Germline CDR1 is LGHNA and CDR2 is YSLEER. The CDR3 totals 15 residues. V gave up 0 bases and J gave up 8 bases; unmatched junction bases: 9. The CDR3, as DNA: TGCGCCAGCAGCCAAGAAATTGAGATGACAGGGGGCTACACCTTC. Translating gives CASSQEIEMTGGYTF.

The chain is built from TRBV20-1 and TRBJ2-5, with 8 bases lining up with TRBD2. Losses at the gene ends were 2 bases for V and 5 bases for J; bases not matched to a gene: 7. Per the germline V gene, CDR1 is DFQATT and CDR2 is SNEGSKA (reference sequence). CDR3 size: 14 residues. In DNA, the CDR3 is TGCAGTGCTAGACCTGGCGGGGGGAGGGAGACCCAGTACTTC. This sequence encodes CSARPGGGRETQYF.

This rearrangement joins TRBV5-1 to TRBJ1-1; 10 nucleotides align to TRBD1. Germline CDR1 and CDR2: SGHRS and YFSETQ. This CDR3 is 15 amino acids long. After removal of 4 bases from V and 3 bases from J, the junction contained 6 bases not matched to a gene. CDR3 sequence: CASSRGTGADTEAFF. DNA for the CDR3: TGCGCCAGCAGCCGGGGGACAGGGGCCGACACTGAAGCTTTCTTT.

CDR3 nucleotides: TGTGCCAGCAGCTTGGGACAGAACTCTGGAAACACCATATATTTT. This sequence encodes CASSLGQNSGNTIYF. The chain carries TRBV5-4 and TRBJ1-3; possibly TRBD1 for D (5 bases). The CDR3 consists of 15 residues. CDR1 and CDR2 (germline): SGHNT, YYREEE (reference sequence). The germline V and J ends were trimmed by 0 bases and 0 bases, with 7 bases remaining between them.

The sample holds many counts of this clonotype. The rearrangement joins TRBV29-1 to TRBJ1-1; 7 nucleotides align to TRBD1. CDR1 is SQVTM and CDR2 is ANQGSEA in the germline V gene. J was trimmed by 4 bases and V by 6 bases; bases with no gene match: 11. The CDR3 loop spans 14 amino acids. The CDR3 protein is CSVQQGPRSTEAFF. CDR3 DNA: TGCAGCGTACAACAGGGGCCAAGGAGCACTGAAGCTTTCTTT.

This clonotype was found many times. The DNA for the CDR3 is TGCAGCGGCGGGACAGGGGGCATTGAGCAGTTCTTC. Its protein product is CSGGTGGIEQFF. The J gene is TRBJ2-1, the V gene TRBV29-1, with 12 bases identical to TRBD1. The germline CDR1 and CDR2 sequences are SQVTM and ANQGSEA. This CDR3 has 12 amino acids. The trim removed 7 bases at V and 9 bases at J, leaving 4 bases unmatched.

In this sample, this clonotype turned up many times. V usage is TRBV18 and J usage is TRBJ1-3; 7 nucleotides match TRBD1. V shed 3 bases, J shed 2 bases, and the junction held 4 bases outside the gene matches. This CDR3 is 15 amino acids long. Germline V lookup: CDR1 KGHSH, CDR2 LQKENI. CDR3 DNA sequence: TGTGCCAGCTCACCCCTCGGGACAGCTGGAAACACCATATATTTT. Amino acid sequence: CASSPLGTAGNTIYF.

The sample holds a few counts of this clonotype. The rearrangement joins TRBV4-1 to TRBJ2-2; no reliable D call. The germline CDR1 and CDR2 sequences are MGHRA and YSYEKL. The ends were cut back, 5 bases at V and 6 bases at J, with 13 bases in the middle. The CDR3 covers 14 residues. The CDR3 DNA is TGCGCCAGCAGCGGCCGACCGGGCTCCGGGGAGCTGTTTTTT. As protein: CASSGRPGSGELFF.

This clonotype was observed a handful of times. The chain joins TRBV12-3 or TRBV12-4 to TRBJ2-3, with 10 positions matching TRBD1. V was pared by 5 bases and J by 2 bases, with 10 bases of the junction left unmatched. CDR3 length equals 17 residues. CDR3 sequence: CASSHWTGGIPTDTQYF. In nucleotides, the CDR3 is TGTGCCAGCAGTCACTGGACAGGGGGGATCCCCACAGATACGCAGTATTTT.

The rearrangement uses TRBV5-5 and TRBJ1-5; tentatively, D is TRBD1 (5 bases). V lost 4 bases and J 6 bases, leaving 11 bases between the germline ends. The germline CDR1 and CDR2 sequences are SGHKS and YYEKEE (reference sequence). The CDR3 is made up of 13 amino acids. CDR3 protein: CASSRDRGQPQHF. The CDR3 region has the DNA TGTGCCAGCAGCCGGGACCGGGGTCAGCCCCAGCATTTT.

CDR3 DNA sequence: TGTGCGTGCCGGGGACGGCCCGAGTTTAGCTACACCTTC. Translation: CACRGRPEFSYTF. The gene calls are TRBV19 and TRBJ1-2; possibly TRBD1 for D (5 bases). The germline CDR1 and CDR2 sequences are LNHDA and SQIVND (reference sequence). The CDR3 runs 13 residues.

This clonotype was observed a few times. The chain employs TRBV20-1 and TRBJ2-3; TRBD2 matches at 11 bases. Trimming cost V 6 bases and J 4 bases; bases outside gene matches: 9. Germline V lookup: CDR1 DFQATT, CDR2 SNEGSKA (reference sequence). The CDR3 extends over 15 amino acids. The CDR3 nucleotides read TGCAGTGCCGCTAGCGGGGGGAGTTTTTCAGATACGCAGTATTTT. Its translation: CSAASGGSFSDTQYF.

Only a few counts were recorded for this clonotype. The rearrangement joins TRBV7-2 to TRBJ1-2, with a possible D match to TRBD1 (6 bases). The CDR3 is made up of 14 amino acids. The germline CDR1 and CDR2 sequences are SGHTA and FQGNSA. V lost 3 bases to trimming and J lost 7 bases, with 15 bases between them. This CDR3 reads CASSFWGGAVGYTF. CDR3 nucleotides: TGTGCCAGCAGCTTTTGGGGGGGGGCCGTTGGCTACACCTTC.